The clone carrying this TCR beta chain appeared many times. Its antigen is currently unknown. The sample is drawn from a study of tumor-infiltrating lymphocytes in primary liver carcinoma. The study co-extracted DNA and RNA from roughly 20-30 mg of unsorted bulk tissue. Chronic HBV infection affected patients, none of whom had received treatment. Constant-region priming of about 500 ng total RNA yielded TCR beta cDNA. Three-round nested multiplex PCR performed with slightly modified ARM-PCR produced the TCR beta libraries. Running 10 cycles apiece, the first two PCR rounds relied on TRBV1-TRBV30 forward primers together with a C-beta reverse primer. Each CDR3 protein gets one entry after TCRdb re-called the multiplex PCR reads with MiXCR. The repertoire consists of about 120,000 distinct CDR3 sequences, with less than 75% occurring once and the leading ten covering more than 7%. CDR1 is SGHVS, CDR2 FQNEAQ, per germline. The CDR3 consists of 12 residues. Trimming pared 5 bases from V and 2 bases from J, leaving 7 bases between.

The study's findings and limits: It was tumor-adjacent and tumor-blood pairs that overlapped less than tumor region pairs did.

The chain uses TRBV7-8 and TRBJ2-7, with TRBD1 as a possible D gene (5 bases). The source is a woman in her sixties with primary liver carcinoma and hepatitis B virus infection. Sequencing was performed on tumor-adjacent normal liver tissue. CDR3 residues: CASSPGPYEQYF. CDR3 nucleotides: TGTGCCAGCAGCCCAGGGCCCTACGAGCAGTACTTC.